This TCR beta chain was retrieved from a study of T cell repertoires in cytomegalovirus infection. Background on the study: HLA-B-restricted CMV epitopes that are well studied, plus recently identified HLA-C-restricted ones, were used by the study. Overall study findings and caveats: There were HLA-C-restricted CMV-specific TCR beta clonotypes dominating the ex vivo response.

J lost 3 bases, V lost 1 base, and 3 bases had no gene match. The CDR3 has 16 amino acids. Germline V gene lookup returns CDR1 SGHVS and CDR2 FQNEAQ. Note on this clonotype: What it binds is not known.

TCRdb redid the calling of the reads with MiXCR, one entry per CDR3 protein. The table includes some 590,000 distinct CDR3 sequences, 40% detected once. This chain joins TRBV7-8 and TRBJ2-7, with 13 bases matching TRBD2. The specimen comprised cultured PBMCs, sampled from culture after CMV antigen stimulation. The origin of this receptor is a human donor in good health (CMV status not recorded). Some clones in this sample may be carry-over from other donors' samples. In DNA form, the CDR3 reads TGTGCCAGCAGCTTAGGGACTAGCGGGAGTCTCTACGAGCAGTACTTC. Amino acids: CASSLGTSGSLYEQYF.